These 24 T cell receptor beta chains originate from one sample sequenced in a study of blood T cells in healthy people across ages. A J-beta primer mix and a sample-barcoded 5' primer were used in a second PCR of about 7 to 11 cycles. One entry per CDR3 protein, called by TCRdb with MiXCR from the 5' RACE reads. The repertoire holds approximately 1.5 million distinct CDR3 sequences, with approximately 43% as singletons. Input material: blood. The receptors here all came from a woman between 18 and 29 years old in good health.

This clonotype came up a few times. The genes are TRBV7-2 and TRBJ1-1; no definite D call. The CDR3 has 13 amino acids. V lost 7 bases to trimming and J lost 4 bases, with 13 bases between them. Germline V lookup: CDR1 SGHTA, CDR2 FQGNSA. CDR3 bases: TGTGCCAGCACAATCCTCATCAGCACTGAAGCTTTCTTT. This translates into CASTILISTEAFF.

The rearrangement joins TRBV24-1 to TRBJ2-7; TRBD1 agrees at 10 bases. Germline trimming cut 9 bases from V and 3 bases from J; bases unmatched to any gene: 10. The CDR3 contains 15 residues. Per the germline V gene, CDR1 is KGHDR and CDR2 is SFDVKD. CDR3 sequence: CATGGPDRGNYEQYF. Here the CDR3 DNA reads TGTGCCACCGGGGGGCCGGACAGGGGGAACTACGAGCAGTACTTC.

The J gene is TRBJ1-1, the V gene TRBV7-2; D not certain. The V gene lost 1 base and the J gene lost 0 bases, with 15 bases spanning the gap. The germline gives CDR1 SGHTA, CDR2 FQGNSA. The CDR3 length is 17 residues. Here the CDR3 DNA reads TGTGCCAGCAGCTTAGGGTGGACCGGAAGATTGAACACTGAAGCTTTCTTT. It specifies CASSLGWTGRLNTEAFF.

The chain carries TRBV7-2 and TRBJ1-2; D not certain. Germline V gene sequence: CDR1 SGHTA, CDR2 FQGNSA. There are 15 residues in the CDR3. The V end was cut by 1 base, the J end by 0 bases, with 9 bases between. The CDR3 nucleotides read TGTGCCAGCAGCTTAGGCGGGGTGACTAACTATGGCTACACCTTC. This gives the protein CASSLGGVTNYGYTF.

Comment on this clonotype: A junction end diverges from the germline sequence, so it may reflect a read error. The CDR3 loop reads CASSYRLAGYNERFF. The CDR3 DNA follows: TGTGCCAGCAGTTACCGACTAGCGGGGTACAATGAGCGGTTCTTC. The gene calls are TRBV6-5 and TRBJ2-1, with TRBD2 identical over 11 bases. The germline CDR1 and CDR2 sequences are MNHEY and SVGAGI. This CDR3 is built from 15 residues.

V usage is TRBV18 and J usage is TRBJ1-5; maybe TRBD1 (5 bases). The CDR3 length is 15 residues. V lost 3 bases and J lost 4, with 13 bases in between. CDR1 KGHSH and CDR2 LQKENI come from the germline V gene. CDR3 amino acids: CASSPTQGRNQPQHF. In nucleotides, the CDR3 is TGTGCCAGCTCACCGACCCAGGGCAGGAATCAGCCCCAGCATTTT.

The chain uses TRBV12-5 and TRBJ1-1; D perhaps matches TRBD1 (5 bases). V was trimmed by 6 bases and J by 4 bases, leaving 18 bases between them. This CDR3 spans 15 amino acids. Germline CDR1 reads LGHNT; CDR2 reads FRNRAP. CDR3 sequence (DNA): TGTGCTAGTGGAACTCAACGGGGACCGGGCACTGAAGCTTTCTTT. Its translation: CASGTQRGPGTEAFF.

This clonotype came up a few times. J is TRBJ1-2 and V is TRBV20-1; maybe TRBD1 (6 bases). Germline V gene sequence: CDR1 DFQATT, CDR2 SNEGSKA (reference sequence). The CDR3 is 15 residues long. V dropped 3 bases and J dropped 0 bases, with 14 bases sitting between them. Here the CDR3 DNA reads TGCAGTGCTAGTCTGGGACATTTCCCTAACTATGGCTACACCTTC. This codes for CSASLGHFPNYGYTF.

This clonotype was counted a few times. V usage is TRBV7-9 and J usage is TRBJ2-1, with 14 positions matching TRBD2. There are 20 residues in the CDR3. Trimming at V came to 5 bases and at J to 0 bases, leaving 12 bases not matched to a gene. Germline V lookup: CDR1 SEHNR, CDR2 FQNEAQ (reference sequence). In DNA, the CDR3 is TGTGCCAGCAGCACCCGACTAGCGGGAGGGAAACGTAGCTCCTACAATGAGCAGTTCTTC. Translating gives CASSTRLAGGKRSSYNEQFF.

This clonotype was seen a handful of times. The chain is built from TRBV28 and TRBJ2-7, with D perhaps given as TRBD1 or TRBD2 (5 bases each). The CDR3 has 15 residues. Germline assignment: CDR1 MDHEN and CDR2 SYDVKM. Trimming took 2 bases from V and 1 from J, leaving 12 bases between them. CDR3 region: CASSLVRAGSYEQYF. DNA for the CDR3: TGTGCCAGCAGTTTAGTGAGGGCAGGGTCCTACGAGCAGTACTTC.

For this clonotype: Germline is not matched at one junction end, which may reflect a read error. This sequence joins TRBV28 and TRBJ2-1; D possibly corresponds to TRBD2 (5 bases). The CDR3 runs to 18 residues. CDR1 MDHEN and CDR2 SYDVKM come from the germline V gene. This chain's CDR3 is CASSLILALTSSYNERFF. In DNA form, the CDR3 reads TGTGCCAGCAGTTTAATCCTAGCACTCACGTCTTCTTACAATGAGCGGTTCTTC.

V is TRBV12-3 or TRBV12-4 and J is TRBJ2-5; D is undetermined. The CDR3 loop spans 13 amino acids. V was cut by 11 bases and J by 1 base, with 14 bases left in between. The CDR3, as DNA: TGTGCCCCAGTCGATGGGGTCCAAGAGACCCAGTACTTC. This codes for CAPVDGVQETQYF.

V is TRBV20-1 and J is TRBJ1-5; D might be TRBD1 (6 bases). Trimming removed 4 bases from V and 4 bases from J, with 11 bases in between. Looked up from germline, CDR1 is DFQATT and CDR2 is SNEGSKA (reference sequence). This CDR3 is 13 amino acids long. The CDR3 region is CSAIGTRNQPQHF. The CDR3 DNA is TGCAGTGCTATCGGGACACGTAATCAGCCCCAGCATTTT.

The CDR3 is CASSLGQQGAREQYF. The CDR3 nucleotides are TGTGCCAGCAGCTTGGGTCAACAGGGGGCGAGAGAGCAGTACTTC. The chain links TRBV5-5 to TRBJ2-7; 9 bases match TRBD1. The CDR3 is made up of 15 amino acids. V shed 0 bases and J 7 bases; nucleotides not matched to a gene: 8. Germline values: CDR1 SGHKS, CDR2 YYEKEE (reference sequence).

The CDR3 sequence is CSASQQGYEQFF. In nucleotides, the CDR3 is TGCAGTGCTAGTCAGCAGGGCTATGAGCAGTTCTTC. V and J are TRBV20-1 and TRBJ2-1, with D perhaps matching TRBD1 (5 bases). V lost 3 bases to trimming and J lost 8 bases, with 11 bases between them. Germline V gene lookup returns CDR1 DFQATT and CDR2 SNEGSKA (reference sequence). This CDR3 contains 12 residues.

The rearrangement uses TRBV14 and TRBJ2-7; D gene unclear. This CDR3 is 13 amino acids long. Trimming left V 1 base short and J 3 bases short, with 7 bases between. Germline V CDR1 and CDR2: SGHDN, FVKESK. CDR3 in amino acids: CASSQGLIYEQYF. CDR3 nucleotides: TGTGCCAGCAGCCAAGGGTTAATCTACGAGCAGTACTTC.

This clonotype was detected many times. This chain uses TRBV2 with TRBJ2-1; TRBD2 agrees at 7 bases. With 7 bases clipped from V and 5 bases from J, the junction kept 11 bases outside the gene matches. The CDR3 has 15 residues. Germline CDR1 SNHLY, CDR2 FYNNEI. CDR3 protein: CASNLERGADNEQFF. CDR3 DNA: TGTGCCAGCAATCTCGAGCGGGGAGCGGACAATGAGCAGTTCTTC.

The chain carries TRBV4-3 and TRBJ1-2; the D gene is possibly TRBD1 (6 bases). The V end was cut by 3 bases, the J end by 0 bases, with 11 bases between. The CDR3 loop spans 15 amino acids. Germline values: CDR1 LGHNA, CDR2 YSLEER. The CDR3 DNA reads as TGCGCCAGCAGCCACGGGCGGACAGCTAACTATGGCTACACCTTC. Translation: CASSHGRTANYGYTF.

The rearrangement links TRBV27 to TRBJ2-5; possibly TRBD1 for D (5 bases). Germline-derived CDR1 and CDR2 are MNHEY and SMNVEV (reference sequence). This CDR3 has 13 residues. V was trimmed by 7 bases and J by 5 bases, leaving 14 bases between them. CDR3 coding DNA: TGTGCCAGCAAAGGACATGCTTATGAGACCCAGTACTTC. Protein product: CASKGHAYETQYF.

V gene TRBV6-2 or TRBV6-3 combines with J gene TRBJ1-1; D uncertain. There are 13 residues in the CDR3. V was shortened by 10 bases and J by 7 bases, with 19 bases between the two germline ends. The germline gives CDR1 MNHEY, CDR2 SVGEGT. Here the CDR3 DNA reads TGTGCCACCAAGCCTGGGCTGGTGGGTGAAGCTTTCTTT. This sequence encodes CATKPGLVGEAFF.

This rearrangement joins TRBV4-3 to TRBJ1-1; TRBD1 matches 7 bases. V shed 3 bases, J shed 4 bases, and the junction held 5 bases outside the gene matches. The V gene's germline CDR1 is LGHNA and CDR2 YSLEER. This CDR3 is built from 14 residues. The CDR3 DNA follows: TGCGCCAGCAGCCACCGGGACAGAGGCACTGAAGCTTTCTTT. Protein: CASSHRDRGTEAFF.

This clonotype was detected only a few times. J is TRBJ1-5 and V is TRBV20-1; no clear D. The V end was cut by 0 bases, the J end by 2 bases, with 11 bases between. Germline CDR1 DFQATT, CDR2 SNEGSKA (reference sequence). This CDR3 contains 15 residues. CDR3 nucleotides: TGCAGTGCTAGAGAGGTGAAACTGGGCAATCAGCCCCAGCATTTT. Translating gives CSAREVKLGNQPQHF.

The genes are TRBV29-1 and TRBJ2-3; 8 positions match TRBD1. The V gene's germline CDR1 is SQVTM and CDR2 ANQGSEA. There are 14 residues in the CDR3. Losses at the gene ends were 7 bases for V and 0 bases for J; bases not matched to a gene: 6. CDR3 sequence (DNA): TGCAGCGCCGTAGGGACAGGTAGCACAGATACGCAGTATTTT. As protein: CSAVGTGSTDTQYF.

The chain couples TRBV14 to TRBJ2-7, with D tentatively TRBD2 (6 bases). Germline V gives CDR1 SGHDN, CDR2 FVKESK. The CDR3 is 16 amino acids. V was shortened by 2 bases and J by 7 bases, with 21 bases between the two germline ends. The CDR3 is CASSQLSGSSYNEQYF. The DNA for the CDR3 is TGTGCCAGCAGCCAACTTAGCGGAAGTTCCTACAATGAGCAGTACTTC.